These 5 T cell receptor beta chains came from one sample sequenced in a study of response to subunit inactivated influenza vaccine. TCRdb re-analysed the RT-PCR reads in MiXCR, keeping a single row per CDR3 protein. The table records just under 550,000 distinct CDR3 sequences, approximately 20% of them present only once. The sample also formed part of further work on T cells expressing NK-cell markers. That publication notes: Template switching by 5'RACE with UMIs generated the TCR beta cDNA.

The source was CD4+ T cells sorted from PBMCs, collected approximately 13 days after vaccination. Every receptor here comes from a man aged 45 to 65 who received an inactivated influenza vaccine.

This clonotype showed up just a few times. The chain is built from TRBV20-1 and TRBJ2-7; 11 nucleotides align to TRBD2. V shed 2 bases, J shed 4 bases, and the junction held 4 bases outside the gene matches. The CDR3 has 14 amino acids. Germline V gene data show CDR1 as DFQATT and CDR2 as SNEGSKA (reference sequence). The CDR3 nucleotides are TGCAGTGCTAGAAAGCCTAGCGGGGGGTACGAGCAGTACTTC. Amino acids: CSARKPSGGYEQYF.

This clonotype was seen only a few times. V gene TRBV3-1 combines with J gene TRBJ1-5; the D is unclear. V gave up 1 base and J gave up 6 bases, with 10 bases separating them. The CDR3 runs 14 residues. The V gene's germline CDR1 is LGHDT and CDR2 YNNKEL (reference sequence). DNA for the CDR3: TGTGCCAGCAGCCAAGGGGCAGCGGGTCAGCCCCAGCATTTT. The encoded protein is CASSQGAAGQPQHF.

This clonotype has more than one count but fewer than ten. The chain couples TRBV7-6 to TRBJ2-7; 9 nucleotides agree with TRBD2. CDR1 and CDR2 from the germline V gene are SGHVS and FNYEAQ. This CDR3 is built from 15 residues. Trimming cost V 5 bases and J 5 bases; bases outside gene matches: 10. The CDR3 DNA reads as TGTGCCAGCAGCAAAGGGGCGGGAGGGCCCGACGAGCAGTACTTC. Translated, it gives CASSKGAGGPDEQYF.

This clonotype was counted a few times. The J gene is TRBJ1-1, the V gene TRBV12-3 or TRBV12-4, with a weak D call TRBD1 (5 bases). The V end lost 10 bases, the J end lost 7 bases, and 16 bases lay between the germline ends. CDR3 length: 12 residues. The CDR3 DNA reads TGTGCCACCTGGGTGTGGGGGGGTGAAGCTTTCTTT. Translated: CATWVWGGEAFF.

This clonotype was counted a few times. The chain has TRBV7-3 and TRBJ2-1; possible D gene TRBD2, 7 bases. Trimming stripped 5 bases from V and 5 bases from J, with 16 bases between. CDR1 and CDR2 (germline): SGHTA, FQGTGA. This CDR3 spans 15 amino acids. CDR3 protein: CASSPVGGLDNEQFF. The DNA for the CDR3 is TGTGCCAGCAGCCCGGTGGGGGGGCTTGACAATGAGCAGTTCTTC.